The 5 T cell receptor beta chains reported below all come from one sample, sequenced in a study of shared T cell receptors in the human thymus. The repertoire was sequenced with immunoSEQ multiplex PCR; TCRdb's copy has only in-frame clones and lacks some. The sample yields 500,000 to 850,000 clones, more than 70% seen once. These same data were also listed under a study on human thymus T cells.

Sequencing was performed on thymocytes. These receptors were taken from a boy younger than two with a congenital heart defect.

J is TRBJ1-2 and V is TRBV6-5; 7 bases line up with TRBD1. Germline CDR1 reads MNHEY; CDR2 reads SVGAGI. J gave up 5 bases and V 6 bases, and 6 bases lay outside the gene matches. The CDR3 runs to 13 residues. The CDR3 region is CASRPGQIYGYTF. Written as DNA, the CDR3 is TGTGCCAGCAGGCCGGGACAGATTTATGGCTACACCTTC.

This clone was counted only a few times. The chain is built from TRBV19 and TRBJ1-1, with D possibly TRBD1 on 5 matching bases. Trimming pared 6 bases from V and 4 bases from J, leaving 12 bases between. Germline V lookup: CDR1 LNHDA, CDR2 SQIVND (reference sequence). The CDR3 consists of 13 residues. The CDR3 bases are TGTGCCAGTAGGCGAAAGGGGCTCACTGAAGCTTTCTTT. It encodes CASRRKGLTEAFF.

The chain uses TRBV29-1 and TRBJ1-2, with TRBD1 identical over 7 bases. CDR1 is SQVTM and CDR2 is ANQGSEA in the germline V gene. V was clipped by 6 bases and J by 8 bases; unmatched bases: 12. The CDR3 covers 13 residues. For the CDR3, the DNA is TGCAGCGTACACCCCGACAGGGAGGACGGCTACACCTTC. Amino acid sequence: CSVHPDREDGYTF.

The chain employs TRBV28 and TRBJ2-5, with TRBD2 matching over 10 bases. The length of the CDR3 is 17 residues. The V and J ends lost 0 bases and 5 bases, in that order; junction bases with no gene match: 9. Germline CDR1 and CDR2: MDHEN and SYDVKM. The CDR3 bases are TGTGCCAGCAGTTTATGCTGGGGGAGCGGGGGGGCTGAGACCCAGTACTTC. Translation: CASSLCWGSGGAETQYF.

The chain combines TRBV21-1 with TRBJ2-1; the table's D call, TRBD2, was not checked against the DNA. TRBV21-1 is a listed pseudogene. This CDR3 contains 13 residues. CDR3 sequence reads: CASPGGVYNEQFF. The CDR3, as DNA: TGTGCCAGCCCGGGGGGGGTCTACAATGAGCAGTTCTTC.